This TCR beta chain came from a study of blood T cell repertoires in COVID-19. About the research overall: The origin of the acute and convalescent COVID-19 samples was the United States, Italy and Spain.

Profiling relied on immunoSEQ multiplex PCR, and the TCRdb table lists in-frame clones only, not all of them. Of 110,000 to 150,000 clones listed, 80% are singletons. CDR1 MNHEY and CDR2 SMNVEV come from the germline V gene (reference sequence). J lost 3 bases, V lost 5 bases, and 5 bases had no gene match. The CDR3 has 15 residues. This chain joins TRBV27 and TRBJ2-5, with 11 positions matching TRBD2. What was sequenced was peripheral blood. The source of this sequence is an older man who had recovered from COVID-19. CDR3 DNA: TGTGCCAGCAGTGACCCTAGCGGGAGGAAAGAGACCCAGTACTTC. Translation: CASSDPSGRKETQYF.